This T cell receptor beta chain was identified during a study of Ad26.COV2.S vaccination and SARS-CoV-2 variants. Worth noting for this clone: Its antigen is not known.

After removal of 3 bases from V and 6 bases from J, the junction contained 6 bases not matched to a gene. CDR1 is PRHDT and CDR2 is FYEKMQ in the germline V gene (reference sequence). The CDR3 sequence is 16 residues long. Clones were sequenced by immunoSEQ multiplex PCR, and TCRdb holds only the in-frame ones, with some missing. The sample records 300,000 to 400,000 clones, 80% to 90% being singletons. The treatment here: roughly 19 received Ad26.COV2.S at low or high dose, single or two shots; roughly 5 received placebo; per-sample allocation not given. Day 63 following the first vaccine or placebo injection was when the samples were taken. Boston provided a donor who was an adult aged 18-55 years. The study's findings and limits: Breadth of non-spike TCRs did not differ between vaccinees and placebo recipients. Recipients given vaccine exceeded placebo recipients in spike-specific TCR breadth.

The source material was peripheral blood, sampled in a trial of Ad26.COV2.S vaccine versus placebo. The source of this sequence is a person aged 18-60 years who received the Ad26.COV2.S COVID-19 vaccine or a placebo. V is TRBV13 and J is TRBJ2-2; 11 nucleotides match TRBD2. In nucleotides, the CDR3 is TGTGCCAGCAGCTTGGCTAGCGGGGGGCGGCCCGGGGAGCTGTTTTTT. Encoded protein: CASSLASGGRPGELFF.